One and the same sample provided the 20 T cell receptor beta chains below, sequenced in a study of T cells in localized non-small cell lung cancer. Repertoires were generated with immunoSEQ multiplex PCR, while TCRdb's copy carries only in-frame clones and drops some. Altogether over a thousand clones are present, 26% being singletons, with the ten largest covering less than 25%. The sequencing used normal lung tissue next to the tumor, collected before any cancer treatment. These receptors originate from a male donor aged 60 or over with stage I lung adenocarcinoma.

This clone was found a few times. The V call is TRBV11-3, the J call TRBJ1-2, with TRBD1 identical over 7 bases. Trimming at V came to 3 bases and at J to 7 bases, leaving 8 bases not matched to a gene. Germline V gives CDR1 SGHNT, CDR2 YENEEA. The CDR3 has 14 residues. In DNA form, the CDR3 reads TGTGCCAGCAGCTTTGGCAGGGGGGCGAGTGGCTACACCTTC. It encodes CASSFGRGASGYTF.

The sample holds a few counts of this clone. The chain uses TRBV6-8 and TRBJ1-2; 7 bases map to TRBD1. Trimming cost V 6 bases and J 10 bases; bases outside gene matches: 11. CDR1 is MNHGY, CDR2 SAAAGT, per germline. There are 13 residues in the CDR3. The CDR3 sequence: CASRRRQGGNYTF. CDR3 sequence (DNA): TGTGCCAGCAGACGCCGACAGGGAGGTAACTACACCTTC.

A few counts support this clone. The V call is TRBV6-8, the J call TRBJ2-5; D possibly corresponds to TRBD1 (5 bases). The CDR3 runs to 15 residues. CDR1 and CDR2 (germline): MNHGY, SAAAGT. V was shortened by 6 bases and J by 4 bases, with 18 bases between the two germline ends. CDR3 nucleotide sequence: TGTGCCAGCAGCCCCCATCAGACAGTTGGAGAGACCCAGTACTTC. It is translated as CASSPHQTVGETQYF.

This clone is large within its sample. The chain uses TRBV11-3 and TRBJ1-1, with D possibly matching TRBD1 (6 bases). V was trimmed by 0 bases and J by 6 bases, leaving 11 bases between them. The length of the CDR3 is 14 residues. The germline V gene encodes CDR1 SGHNT and CDR2 YENEEA. In DNA, the CDR3 is TGTGCCAGCAGCTTAGAGAGGGGGGTCCCTGAAGCTTTCTTT. Translating gives CASSLERGVPEAFF.

This chain uses TRBV11-3 with TRBJ1-1, with TRBD1 identical over 8 bases. This CDR3 spans 15 amino acids. Germline values: CDR1 SGHNT, CDR2 YENEEA. The junction had 5 bases not matched to a gene; V was cut back by 4 bases and J by 1 base. The CDR3 DNA reads TGTGCCAGCAGCTCAGGACAGGGAAGGAACACTGAAGCTTTCTTT. It is translated as CASSSGQGRNTEAFF.

This rearrangement joins TRBV5-1 to TRBJ2-5, with D uncertain. This CDR3 has 15 amino acids. Per the germline V gene, CDR1 is SGHRS and CDR2 is YFSETQ. V was trimmed by 1 base and J by 2 bases, leaving 12 bases between them. CDR3 nucleotides: TGCGCCAGCAGCTTGTCGGACCCCCATCAAGAGACCCAGTACTTC. It translates to CASSLSDPHQETQYF.

The rearrangement links TRBV18 to TRBJ1-2; D may be TRBD1 (5 bases). V was cut by 4 bases and J by 0 bases, with 12 bases left in between. The CDR3 sequence is 15 residues long. The germline CDR1 and CDR2 sequences are KGHSH and LQKENI. Here the CDR3 DNA reads TGTGCCAGCTCACTTAACCGACAGACTAACTATGGCTACACCTTC. It yields the protein CASSLNRQTNYGYTF.

The rearrangement links TRBV19 to TRBJ2-1; D gene uncertain. The CDR3 totals 13 residues. Germline loops: CDR1 LNHDA, CDR2 SQIVND (reference sequence). Trimming stripped 1 base from V and 6 bases from J, with 7 bases between. CDR3 sequence: CASSIAPSNEQFF. CDR3 nucleotide sequence: TGTGCCAGTAGTATAGCACCCTCCAATGAGCAGTTCTTC.

The chain combines TRBV19 with TRBJ1-1; unclear D gene. Germline CDR1 is LNHDA and CDR2 is SQIVND (reference sequence). V was pared by 7 bases and J by 6 bases, with 18 bases between. The length of the CDR3 is 14 residues. The CDR3 nucleotides read TGTGCCAGTACCCAACCCCAGGTGGTAGCTGAAGCTTTCTTT. Amino acids: CASTQPQVVAEAFF.

This clone was seen a handful of times. The chain carries TRBV11-3 and TRBJ2-1; 7 bases align to TRBD2. Germline assignment: CDR1 SGHNT and CDR2 YENEEA. The CDR3 runs to 15 residues. Trimming cost V 4 bases and J 3 bases; bases outside gene matches: 6. DNA for the CDR3: TGTGCCAGCAGCTCAGAGCGGGGTTACTACAATGAGCAGTTCTTC. Residues: CASSSERGYYNEQFF.

The chain recombines TRBV9 with TRBJ2-3; 9 nucleotides agree with TRBD2. Losses at the gene ends were 6 bases for V and 2 bases for J; bases not matched to a gene: 4. Germline CDR1 is SGDLS and CDR2 is YYNGEE. The CDR3 spans 14 residues. The CDR3 is CASNLAGPTDTQYF. CDR3 nucleotides: TGTGCCAGCAATCTAGCGGGACCCACAGATACGCAGTATTTT.

The J gene is TRBJ1-5, the V gene TRBV9; no reliable D call. Looked up from germline, CDR1 is SGDLS and CDR2 is YYNGEE. The CDR3 has 12 amino acids. Trimming removed 5 bases at V and 11 bases at J, with 14 bases between. The CDR3 DNA sequence: TGTGCCAGCAGGGTGTCAGGCGTAACCCAGCATTTT. Its protein is CASRVSGVTQHF.

The CDR3 sequence: CASKQRGAAGNTIYF. The CDR3 DNA reads as TGTGCCAGTAAACAACGGGGGGCTGCTGGAAACACCATATATTTT. The chain couples TRBV19 to TRBJ1-3; tentative D call: TRBD1 (6 bases). V was cut by 7 bases and J by 2 bases, with 15 bases left in between. There are 15 residues in the CDR3. Germline CDR1 LNHDA, CDR2 SQIVND (reference sequence).

The chain links TRBV28 to TRBJ2-5, with a possible D match to TRBD1 (5 bases). V lost 7 bases and J lost 5, with 14 bases in between. Germline V gives CDR1 MDHEN, CDR2 SYDVKM. CDR3 size: 13 residues. The CDR3 coding sequence is TGTGCCAGCATGGACCAGGGTTTGGAGACCCAGTACTTC. Translated: CASMDQGLETQYF.

The rearrangement links TRBV9 to TRBJ2-1; TRBD1 might be the D (5 bases). CDR1 and CDR2 from the germline V gene are SGDLS and YYNGEE. Trimming cost V 4 bases and J 6 bases, with 8 bases left between them. The CDR3 loop spans 12 amino acids. The CDR3 nucleotides are TGTGCCAGCAGCACACAGGCCAATGAGCAGTTCTTC. Translation gives CASSTQANEQFF. The full variable domain, rest sourced from reference TRBV9 and TRBJ2-1, is DSGVTQTPKHLITATGQRVTLRCSPRSGDLSVYWYQQSLDQGLQFLIQYYNGEERAKGNILERFSAQQFPDLHSELNLSSLELGDSALYFCASSTQANEQFFGPGTRLTVL.

The chain combines TRBV30 with TRBJ2-7, with 10 bases identical to TRBD2. V gave up 8 bases and J gave up 7 bases; unmatched junction bases: 8. The CDR3 totals 12 residues. Germline V CDR1 and CDR2: GTSNPN, SVGIG (reference sequence). Here the CDR3 reads CARSGRSDEQYF. CDR3 DNA: TGTGCCCGTAGCGGGAGGTCGGATGAGCAGTACTTC.

The rearrangement uses TRBV5-1 and TRBJ2-7; 10 nucleotides line up with TRBD2. This CDR3 has 14 residues. The ends lost 2 bases at V and 6 bases at J; junction bases unmatched: 5. CDR1 and CDR2 from the germline V gene are SGHRS and YFSETQ. As DNA, the CDR3 is TGCGCCAGCAGCTTATCTAGCGGGAGTATCGAGCAGTACTTC. Its protein is CASSLSSGSIEQYF.

This clone showed up just a few times. V gene TRBV16 combines with J gene TRBJ1-2; D uncertain. The CDR3 consists of 13 residues. V was trimmed by 2 bases and J by 6 bases, leaving 10 bases between them. From germline, CDR1 is KGHSY and CDR2 FQNENV. The CDR3 DNA sequence: TGTGCCAGCAGCCAACGGCGGGAAGATGGCTACACCTTC. Amino acid sequence: CASSQRREDGYTF.

This sequence joins TRBV10-3 and TRBJ2-3, with 11 bases lining up with TRBD2. The CDR3 runs to 23 residues. V trimming: 3 bases; J trimming: 0 bases; junction bases outside the gene matches: 23. In germline, CDR1 is ENHRY, CDR2 SYGVKD. CDR3 residues: CAISEPGASGRPSRGESTDTQYF. CDR3 DNA sequence: TGTGCCATCAGTGAACCTGGGGCTAGCGGGAGGCCAAGCCGGGGCGAAAGCACAGATACGCAGTATTTT.

This clone ranks as large. This rearrangement joins TRBV11-3 to TRBJ2-6, with D possibly being TRBD1 or TRBD2 (5 bases each). Trimming removed 5 bases from V and 0 bases from J, with 11 bases in between. Germline assignment: CDR1 SGHNT and CDR2 YENEEA. The CDR3 length is 16 residues. The CDR3 sequence: CASSPNGGSGANVLTF. The CDR3 nucleotides read TGTGCCAGCAGCCCCAATGGGGGCTCTGGGGCCAACGTCCTGACTTTC.